The rows below give T cell receptor beta chains drawn from one sample of a study of response to subunit inactivated influenza vaccine. TCRdb ran MiXCR on the RT-PCR reads and lists one entry per CDR3 protein. The sample has about 180,000 distinct CDR3 sequences; 7.5% to 10% are singletons. This specimen consisted of non-naive T cells sorted from PBMCs, obtained on the day of vaccination. The receptors originated from a man aged 50-60 years who received an inactivated influenza vaccine. CDR3s leave out the opening cysteine and the closing phenylalanine or tryptophan.

cdr3_length	j_call	v_call	cdr3_aa
15	TRBJ2-2	TRBV20-1	SARVFGQGADTGELF
11	TRBJ2-1	TRBV4-1	ASSQTGYNEQF
11	TRBJ2-7	TRBV12-3/TRBV12-4	ASKLRDGYEQY
13	TRBJ1-1	TRBV5-5	ASSFGRVMNTEAF
12	TRBJ2-5	TRBV12-3/TRBV12-4	ASSDRTSEETQY
13	TRBJ1-4	TRBV4-2	ASSPRTGVDEKLF
14	TRBJ2-1	TRBV27	ASSPLAGGSINEQF
10	TRBJ1-2	TRBV6-1	ANRDLSGGYT
12	TRBJ2-2	TRBV20-1	SARVGKYTGELF
11	TRBJ2-5	TRBV12-3/TRBV12-4	ASSLGLSETQY
11	TRBJ2-3	TRBV3-1	ASSQHNTDTQY
13	TRBJ1-1	TRBV6-2/TRBV6-3	ASTLGRGLDTEAF
12	TRBJ2-7	TRBV2	ASSHLTGGYEQY
15	TRBJ1-3	TRBV6-1	ASSPLGQGAFGNTIY
14	TRBJ2-1	TRBV6-5	ASSYEGQSSYNEQF
16	TRBJ2-3	TRBV20-1	SAPAELAGGLGTDTQY
12	TRBJ2-5	TRBV7-9	ASSTGQPKETQY
10	TRBJ1-5	TRBV20-1	SADGWNQPQH
11	TRBJ2-5	TRBV3-1	ASRSGVRETQY
14	TRBJ2-5	TRBV20-1	SARAGRQPYQETQY
15	TRBJ2-5	TRBV5-1	ASSPNPSGQSGETQY
14	TRBJ2-1	TRBV7-2	ASRLRLSSSYNEQF
12	TRBJ2-7	TRBV7-2	ASSLSGSYSEQY
16	TRBJ2-1	TRBV4-2	ASSPTHWTSGGNNEQF
13	TRBJ2-2	TRBV9	ASSVSPGATGELF
14	TRBJ2-7	TRBV6-2/TRBV6-3	ASSYSGRGDSYEQY
11	TRBJ2-5	TRBV5-1	ASSRDAKETQY
13	TRBJ2-7	TRBV6-1	ASNLLRDQGGEQY
9	TRBJ2-7	TRBV2	ASTGSYEQY
12	TRBJ2-4	TRBV11-3	ASSSGTSSSIQY
12	TRBJ1-3	TRBV28	ASSYPGGGNTIY
16	TRBJ2-3	TRBV3-1	ASSQSWASGVSTDTQY
11	TRBJ2-7	TRBV20-1	SAEDGTGYEQY
13	TRBJ2-1	TRBV4-2	ASSHGLARINEQF
11	TRBJ2-5	TRBV28	ASYLAGGGAQY
8	TRBJ2-7	TRBV2	ASSVFEQY
12	TRBJ1-5	TRBV12-3/TRBV12-4	ASSLGTRNQPQH
14	TRBJ2-2	TRBV18	ASSPPQGTGTGELF
13	TRBJ2-1	TRBV6-2/TRBV6-3	ASSKDGGSYNEQF